The 23 T cell receptor beta chains below all came from one sample that was sequenced in a study of cytomegalovirus exposure and HLA in healthy donors. PCR involved 60 Vbeta and 13 Jbeta primers. TCRdb's copy holds only in-frame clones and misses some; the assay was immunoSEQ multiplex PCR. The table lists some 170,000 clones, about four fifths of them singletons, with over 4% in the top ten. The specimen sequenced was PBMCs. The receptor set was obtained from a man aged 45 to 65 in good health and CMV-seropositive.

V and J are TRBV28 and TRBJ2-5, with 8 nucleotides matching TRBD1. Matching the DNA end better, TRBJ2-7 makes the J call doubtful. Germline V gene lookup returns CDR1 MDHEN and CDR2 SYDVKM. The length of the CDR3 is 13 residues. The CDR3 region has the DNA TGTGCCAGCAGTCGGACAGGGTCCTACGAGCAGTACTTC. It is translated as CASSRTGSYEQYF.

The genes are TRBV5-1 and TRBJ2-5; perhaps TRBD1 as D (5 bases). Germline assignment: CDR1 SGHRS and CDR2 YFSETQ. V dropped 6 bases and J dropped 2 bases, with 14 bases sitting between them. The CDR3 runs 14 residues. CDR3 DNA sequence: TGCGCCAGCAAGGTGGGGCAGGTTCAAGAGACCCAGTACTTC. Its translation: CASKVGQVQETQYF.

The rearrangement uses TRBV18 and TRBJ2-3, with D possibly being TRBD1 (5 bases). Trimming pared 4 bases from V and 3 bases from J, leaving 17 bases between. Germline assignment: CDR1 KGHSH and CDR2 LQKENI. This CDR3 contains 16 residues. In DNA, the CDR3 is TGTGCCAGCTCACATCCGATGCAGGGTGGGACAGATACGCAGTATTTT. Encoded protein: CASSHPMQGGTDTQYF.

This clone has only one observation. The J gene is TRBJ1-5, the V gene TRBV19; no clear D. With 3 bases removed from V and 7 bases from J, the gap between germline ends came to 7 bases. CDR3 length: 12 amino acids. Germline values: CDR1 LNHDA, CDR2 SQIVND (reference sequence). The CDR3 region is CASSMSIQPQHF. In DNA form, the CDR3 reads TGTGCCAGTAGTATGTCTATCCAGCCCCAGCATTTT.

CDR3 nucleotide sequence: TGCGCCAGCAGTCGGACAGATACCTACGAGCAGTACTTC. Translated: CASSRTDTYEQYF. V gene TRBV10-2 combines with J gene TRBJ2-5; a possible D gene is TRBD1 (6 bases). Judging by the DNA end, TRBJ2-7 fits better; the J call may be wrong. The length of the CDR3 is 13 residues. Germline CDR1 is WSHSY and CDR2 is SAAADI.

The genes are TRBV7-5 and TRBJ2-3; no DNA check was done on the table's D call, TRBD2. TRBV7-5 is described as a pseudogene. This CDR3 region has 11 residues. For the CDR3, the DNA is TGTGCCAGAAGTACGAGAAATACGCAGTATTTT. This encodes CARSTRNTQYF.

The rearrangement links TRBV5-1 to TRBJ1-4; D is uncertain. The CDR3 has 16 residues. The germline gives CDR1 SGHRS, CDR2 YFSETQ. V gave up 4 bases and J gave up 5 bases, with 18 bases separating them. The chain's CDR3 is CASSPQGGGKNEKLFF. CDR3 sequence (DNA): TGCGCCAGCAGCCCCCAAGGTGGAGGGAAGAATGAAAAACTGTTTTTT.

V and J are TRBV28 and TRBJ2-4; perhaps TRBD1 as D (5 bases). V lost 5 bases and J 5 bases, leaving 10 bases between the germline ends. Germline V gene sequence: CDR1 MDHEN, CDR2 SYDVKM. This CDR3 is built from 13 residues. This CDR3 is CASSIQGENIQYF. In DNA form, the CDR3 reads TGTGCCAGCAGTATCCAAGGGGAAAACATTCAGTACTTC.

V usage is TRBV6-1 and J usage is TRBJ2-7, with 7 bases that match TRBD1. CDR3 size: 15 residues. J gave up 7 bases and V 0 bases, and 9 bases lay outside the gene matches. Looked up from germline, CDR1 is MNHNS and CDR2 is SASEGT. The CDR3 DNA follows: TGTGCCAGCAGTGAAGCAGGGCAGGGGGTGAGAGAGCAGTACTTC. Translated: CASSEAGQGVREQYF.

The V gene is TRBV7-2, the J gene TRBJ1-2, with TRBD1 identical over 7 bases. V lost 8 bases to trimming and J lost 7 bases; unmatched junction nucleotides: 13. The germline gives CDR1 SGHTA, CDR2 FQGNSA. The CDR3 totals 14 residues. This CDR3 is CASAPKEGAGGYTF. The CDR3 DNA reads as TGTGCCAGCGCCCCGAAGGAGGGGGCGGGTGGCTACACCTTC.

Only one count was recorded for this clone. The CDR3 region is CASSVQGDTGELFF. The CDR3 region has the DNA TGTGCCAGCAGTGTACAGGGGGACACCGGGGAGCTGTTTTTT. This rearrangement joins TRBV28 to TRBJ2-2, with 8 bases matching TRBD1. With 5 bases clipped from V and 3 bases from J, the junction kept 2 bases outside the gene matches. Germline V gene lookup returns CDR1 MDHEN and CDR2 SYDVKM. CDR3 length: 14 residues.

The chain carries TRBV5-4 and TRBJ2-4; 12 nucleotides line up with TRBD2. V lost 1 base and J lost 7; bases outside the gene matches: 3. CDR1 and CDR2 from the germline V gene are SGHNT and YYREEE (reference sequence). The CDR3 sequence is 15 residues long. The CDR3 sequence: CASSLKTSGSNIQYF. The DNA for the CDR3 is TGTGCCAGCAGCTTGAAGACTAGCGGGAGTAACATTCAGTACTTC.

This clone occurred once. The V gene is TRBV27, the J gene TRBJ2-7; tentatively, D is TRBD2 (6 bases). Germline lookup yields CDR1 MNHEY and CDR2 SMNVEV (reference sequence). This CDR3 contains 15 residues. The V gene lost 5 bases and the J gene lost 0 bases, with 14 bases spanning the gap. CDR3 region: CASSNSGSSSYEQYF. The CDR3 bases are TGTGCCAGCAGTAACTCCGGGAGTTCCTCCTACGAGCAGTACTTC.

This sequence joins TRBV6-5 and TRBJ1-1; tentative D call: TRBD1 (6 bases). The CDR3 sequence is 13 residues long. Germline lookup yields CDR1 MNHEY and CDR2 SVGAGI. The V and J ends lost 0 bases and 9 bases respectively, with 11 bases between them. In DNA, the CDR3 is TGTGCCAGCAGTTACTCTGGTGGGACAAAAGCTTTCTTT. Protein sequence: CASSYSGGTKAFF.

The rearrangement joins TRBV30 to TRBJ2-2; 10 bases match TRBD2. The trim removed 4 bases at V and 0 bases at J, leaving 5 bases unmatched. Germline V gene data show CDR1 as GTSNPN and CDR2 as SVGIG (reference sequence). The CDR3 runs to 16 residues. As DNA, the CDR3 is TGTGCCTGGACAGAACTAGCGGGGACGAACACCGGGGAGCTGTTTTTT. Amino acids: CAWTELAGTNTGELFF.

Points on this clone: The sample contains more than one DNA sequence encoding this CDR3. The gene calls are TRBV9 and TRBJ1-1, with D perhaps TRBD1 (6 bases). Between the trimmed V and J ends, which lost 0 bases and 1 base, there was a span of 13 bases. The CDR3 is made up of 16 amino acids. The germline V gene has CDR1 SGDLS and CDR2 YYNGEE. The CDR3, as DNA: TGTGCCAGCAGCGTAGAGTCCGGACAGCGGAACACTGAAGCTTTCTTT. Its protein product is CASSVESGQRNTEAFF.

V is TRBV5-6 and J is TRBJ2-1; D may be TRBD1 (6 bases). Germline CDR1 SGHDT, CDR2 YYEEEE. The CDR3 spans 15 residues. The germline V and J ends were trimmed by 0 bases and 5 bases, with 12 bases remaining between them. The CDR3 is CASSLVGQGHNEQFF. DNA of the CDR3: TGTGCCAGCAGCTTGGTTGGCCAGGGGCACAATGAGCAGTTCTTC.

The V call is TRBV19, the J call TRBJ1-1, with D unresolved. Germline V lookup: CDR1 LNHDA, CDR2 SQIVND (reference sequence). Trimming took off 1 base at V and 5 bases at J, with 5 bases between the two ends. CDR3 length: 12 amino acids. CDR3 amino acids: CASSIGATEAFF. The CDR3 DNA reads TGTGCCAGTAGTATAGGGGCTACTGAAGCTTTCTTT.

The CDR3 DNA is TGTGCCAGCAGCTTAGCGGCATCCTACGAGCAGTACTTC. Translating it yields CASSLAASYEQYF. The chain couples TRBV7-9 to TRBJ2-7, with D unresolved. V lost 0 bases and J lost 1, with 4 bases in between. The V gene's germline CDR1 is SEHNR and CDR2 FQNEAQ (reference sequence). The length of the CDR3 is 13 residues.

V is TRBV5-5 and J is TRBJ1-4; D unclear. Deletions cut 4 bases from V and 8 bases from J, with 6 bases between. The CDR3 has 11 amino acids. Germline CDR1 and CDR2: SGHKS and YYEKEE (reference sequence). Written as DNA, the CDR3 is TGTGCCAGCAGCAGCTTCGAAAAACTGTTTTTT. Its protein product is CASSSFEKLFF.

This clone was recorded a few times. The same CDR3 can be traced to other DNA sequences in this sample. The V and J genes are TRBV27 and TRBJ2-7, with 9 bases aligning to TRBD2. Germline CDR1 and CDR2: MNHEY and SMNVEV (reference sequence). Losses at the gene ends were 3 bases for V and 0 bases for J; bases not matched to a gene: 3. This CDR3 contains 15 residues. The chain's CDR3 is CASSLTSGSSYEQYF. DNA for the CDR3: TGTGCCAGCAGTTTGACTAGCGGATCCTCCTACGAGCAGTACTTC.

This rearrangement joins TRBV7-3 to TRBJ2-5; tentatively, D is TRBD1 (6 bases). CDR1 SGHTA and CDR2 FQGTGA come from the germline V gene. This CDR3 has 15 amino acids. V was shortened by 0 bases and J by 2 bases, with 10 bases between the two germline ends. The CDR3, as DNA: TGTGCCAGCAGCTTAACGGGGGCGGAGCAAGAGACCCAGTACTTC. Translating it yields CASSLTGAEQETQYF.

The rearrangement links TRBV15 to TRBJ2-7; perhaps TRBD1 as D (6 bases). V was shortened by 3 bases and J by 2 bases, with 11 bases between the two germline ends. This CDR3 region has 14 residues. CDR1 is LNHNV, CDR2 YYDKDF, per germline (reference sequence). The DNA of the CDR3 is TGTGCCACCAGCAGCCGGGACACAACCTACGAGCAGTACTTC. It is translated as CATSSRDTTYEQYF. The full variable domain, its missing parts supplied by reference TRBV15 and TRBJ2-7, is DAMVIQNPRYQVTQFGKPVTLSCSQTLNHNVMYWYQQKSSQAPKLLFHYYDKDFNNEADTPDNFQSRRPNTSFCFLDIRSPGLGDTAMYLCATSSRDTTYEQYFGPGTRLTVT.